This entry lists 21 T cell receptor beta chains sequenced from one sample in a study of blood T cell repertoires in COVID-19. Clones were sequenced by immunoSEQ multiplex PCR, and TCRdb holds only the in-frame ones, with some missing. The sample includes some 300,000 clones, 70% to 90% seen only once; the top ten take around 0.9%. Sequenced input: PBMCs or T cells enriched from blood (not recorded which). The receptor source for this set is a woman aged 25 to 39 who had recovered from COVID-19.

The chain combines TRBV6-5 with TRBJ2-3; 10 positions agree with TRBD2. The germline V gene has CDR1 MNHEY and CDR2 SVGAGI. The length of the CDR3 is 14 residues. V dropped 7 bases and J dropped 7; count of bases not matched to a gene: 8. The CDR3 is CASTLLAGSHTQYF. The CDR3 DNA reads TGTGCCAGCACTTTACTAGCGGGATCGCATACGCAGTATTTT.

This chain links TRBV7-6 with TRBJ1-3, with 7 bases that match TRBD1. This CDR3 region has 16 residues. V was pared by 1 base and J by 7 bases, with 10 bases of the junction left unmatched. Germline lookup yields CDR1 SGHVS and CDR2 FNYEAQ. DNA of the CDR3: TGTGCCAGCAGCTTAGGGACAGGCCGTCCGAGGAACACCATATATTTT. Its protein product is CASSLGTGRPRNTIYF.

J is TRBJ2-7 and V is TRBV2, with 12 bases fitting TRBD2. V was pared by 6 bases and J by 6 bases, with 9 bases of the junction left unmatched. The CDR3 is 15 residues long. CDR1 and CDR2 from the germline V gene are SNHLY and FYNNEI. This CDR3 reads CASRGSTSGGAEQYF. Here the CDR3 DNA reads TGTGCCAGCAGAGGCTCGACTAGCGGGGGCGCCGAGCAGTACTTC.

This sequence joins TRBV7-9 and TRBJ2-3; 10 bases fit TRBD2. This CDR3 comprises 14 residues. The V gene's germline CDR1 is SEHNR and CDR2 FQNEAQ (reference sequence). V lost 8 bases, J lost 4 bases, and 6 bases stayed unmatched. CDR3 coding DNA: TGTGCCAGCCGTCTAGCGGGAGTTCCAGATACGCAGTATTTT. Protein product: CASRLAGVPDTQYF.

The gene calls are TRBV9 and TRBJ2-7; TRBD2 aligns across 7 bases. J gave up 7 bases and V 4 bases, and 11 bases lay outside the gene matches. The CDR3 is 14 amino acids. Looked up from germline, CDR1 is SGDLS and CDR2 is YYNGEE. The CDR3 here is CASSQEGTAGEQYF. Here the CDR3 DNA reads TGTGCCAGCAGCCAGGAAGGAACAGCGGGGGAGCAGTACTTC.

The chain's CDR3 is CAISGVSGTEAFF. For the CDR3, the DNA is TGTGCCATCAGTGGGGTTTCGGGTACTGAAGCTTTCTTT. The chain employs TRBV10-3 and TRBJ1-1; no reliable D call. Germline loops: CDR1 ENHRY, CDR2 SYGVKD. CDR3 length: 13 residues. The germline V and J ends were trimmed by 4 bases and 5 bases, with 11 bases remaining between them.

The CDR3 nucleotides are TGTGCCAGCAAGGCGGGAGTTTTCTCTGGGGCCAACGTCCTGACTTTC. It specifies CASKAGVFSGANVLTF. This chain joins TRBV7-9 and TRBJ2-6; 7 nucleotides line up with TRBD2. The CDR3 extends over 16 amino acids. Trimming took 7 bases from V and 0 from J; bases not matched to a gene: 6. CDR1 and CDR2 from the germline V gene are SEHNR and FQNEAQ (reference sequence).

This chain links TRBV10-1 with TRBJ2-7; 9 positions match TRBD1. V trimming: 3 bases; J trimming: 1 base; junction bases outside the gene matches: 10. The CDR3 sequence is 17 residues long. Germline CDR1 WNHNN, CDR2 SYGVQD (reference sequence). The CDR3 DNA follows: TGCGCCAGCAGTGACGTGGGACAGGGCAGAGGTTCCTACGAGCAGTACTTC. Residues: CASSDVGQGRGSYEQYF.

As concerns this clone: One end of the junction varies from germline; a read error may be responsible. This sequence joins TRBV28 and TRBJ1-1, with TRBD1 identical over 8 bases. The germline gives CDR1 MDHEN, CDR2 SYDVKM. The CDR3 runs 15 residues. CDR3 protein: CANSFGGGQDTEAFF. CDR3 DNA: TGTGCCAACAGTTTCGGTGGGGGACAGGACACTGAAGCTTTCTTT.

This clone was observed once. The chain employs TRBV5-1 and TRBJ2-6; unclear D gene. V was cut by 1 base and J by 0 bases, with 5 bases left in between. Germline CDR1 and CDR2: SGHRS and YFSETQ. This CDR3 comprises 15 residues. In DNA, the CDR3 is TGCGCCAGCAGCTTGACAGCCTCTGGGGCCAACGTCCTGACTTTC. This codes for CASSLTASGANVLTF.

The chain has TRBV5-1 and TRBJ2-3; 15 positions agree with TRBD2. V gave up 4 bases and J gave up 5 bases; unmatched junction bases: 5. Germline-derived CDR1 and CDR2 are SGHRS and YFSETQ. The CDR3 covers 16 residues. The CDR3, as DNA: TGCGCCAGCAGCCGGGGACTAGCGGGAGGAATAGATACGCAGTATTTT. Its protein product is CASSRGLAGGIDTQYF.

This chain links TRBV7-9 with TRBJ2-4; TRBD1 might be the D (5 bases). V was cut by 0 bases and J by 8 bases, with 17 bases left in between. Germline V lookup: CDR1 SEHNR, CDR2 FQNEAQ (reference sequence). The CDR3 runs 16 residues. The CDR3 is CASSLARTPMRDIQYF. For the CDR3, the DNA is TGTGCCAGCAGCTTAGCCCGGACACCGATGAGAGACATTCAGTACTTC.

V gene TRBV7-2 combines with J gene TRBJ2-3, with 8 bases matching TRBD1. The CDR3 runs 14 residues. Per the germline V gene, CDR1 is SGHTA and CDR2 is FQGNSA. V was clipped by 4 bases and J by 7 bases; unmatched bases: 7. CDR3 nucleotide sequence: TGTGCCAGCAGCTCCAACAGGGGGTGGAATACGCAGTATTTT. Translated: CASSSNRGWNTQYF. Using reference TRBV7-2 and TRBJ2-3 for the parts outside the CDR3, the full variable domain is GAGVSQSPSNKVTEKGKDVELRCDPISGHTALYWYRQSLGQGLEFLIYFQGNSAPDKSGLPSDRFSAERTGGSVSTLTIQRTQQEDSAVYLCASSSNRGWNTQYFGPGTRLTVL.

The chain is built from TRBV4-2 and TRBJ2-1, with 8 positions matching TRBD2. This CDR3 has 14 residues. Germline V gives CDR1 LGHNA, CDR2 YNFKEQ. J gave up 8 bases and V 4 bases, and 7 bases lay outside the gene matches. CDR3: CASSPGLASDEQFF. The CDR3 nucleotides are TGTGCCAGCAGCCCAGGACTAGCCTCCGATGAGCAGTTCTTC.

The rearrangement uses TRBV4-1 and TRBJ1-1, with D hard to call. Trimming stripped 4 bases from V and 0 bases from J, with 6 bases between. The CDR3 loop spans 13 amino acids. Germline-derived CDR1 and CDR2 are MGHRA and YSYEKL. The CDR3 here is CASSPGVNTEAFF. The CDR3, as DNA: TGCGCCAGCAGCCCAGGCGTGAACACTGAAGCTTTCTTT.

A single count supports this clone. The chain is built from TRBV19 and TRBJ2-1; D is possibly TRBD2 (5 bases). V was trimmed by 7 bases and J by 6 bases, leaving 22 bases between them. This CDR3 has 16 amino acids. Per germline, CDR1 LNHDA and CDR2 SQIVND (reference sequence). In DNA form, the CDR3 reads TGTGCCAGTACCCCGGTTTTGGGGAGACTCGGCAATGAGCAGTTCTTC. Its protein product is CASTPVLGRLGNEQFF.

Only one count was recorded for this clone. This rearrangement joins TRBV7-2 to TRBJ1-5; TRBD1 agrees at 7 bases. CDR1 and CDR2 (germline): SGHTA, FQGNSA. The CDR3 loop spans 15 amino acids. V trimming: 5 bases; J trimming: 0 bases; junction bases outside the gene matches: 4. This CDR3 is CASSPQGDSNQPQHF. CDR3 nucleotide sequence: TGTGCCAGCAGCCCTCAGGGGGATAGCAATCAGCCCCAGCATTTT.

The CDR3 here is CASSPQGQGISGYTF. CDR3 sequence (DNA): TGTGCCAGCAGTCCCCAGGGACAGGGGATATCTGGCTACACCTTC. This chain links TRBV27 with TRBJ1-2; 10 bases align to TRBD1. The trim removed 5 bases at V and 7 bases at J, leaving 10 bases unmatched. CDR1 and CDR2 (germline): MNHEY, SMNVEV (reference sequence). The CDR3 runs to 15 residues.

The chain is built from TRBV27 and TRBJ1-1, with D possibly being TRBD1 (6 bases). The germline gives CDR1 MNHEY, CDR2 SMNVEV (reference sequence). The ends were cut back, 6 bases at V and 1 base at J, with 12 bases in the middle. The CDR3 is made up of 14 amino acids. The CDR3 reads CASSVGGANTEAFF. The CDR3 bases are TGTGCCAGCAGCGTAGGGGGTGCGAACACTGAAGCTTTCTTT.

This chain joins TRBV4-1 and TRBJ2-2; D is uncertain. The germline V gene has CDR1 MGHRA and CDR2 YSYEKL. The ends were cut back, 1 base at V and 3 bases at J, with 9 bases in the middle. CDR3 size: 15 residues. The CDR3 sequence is CASSQGFEDTGELFF. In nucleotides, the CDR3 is TGCGCCAGCAGCCAAGGTTTTGAGGACACCGGGGAGCTGTTTTTT.

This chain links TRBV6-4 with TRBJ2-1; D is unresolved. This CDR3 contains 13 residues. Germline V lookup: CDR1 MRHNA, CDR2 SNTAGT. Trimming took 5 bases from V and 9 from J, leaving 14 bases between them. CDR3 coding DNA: TGTGCCAGCAGTTCCCCCGCGACGGGTGAGCAGTTCTTC. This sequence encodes CASSSPATGEQFF.